One T cell receptor (beta chain) is described in this entry. Antigen specificity is unknown. These data belong to a study of OX40 agonist ivuxolimab in advanced cancers. About the study: Administration of intravenous ivuxolimab to patients occurred every 2 weeks at 0.01 to 10 mg/kg. Notes on the study in general: In the 0.1-3.0 mg/kg groups, partial responders showed among the lowest expansion.

This table comes from immunoSEQ multiplex PCR, and its TCRdb copy is limited to in-frame clones, with some not included. The sample holds tens of thousands of clones, 80% to 90% seen once. Drawing of blood for sampling happened at baseline, at cycle 4 day 1, and at cycle 7 day 1. The sequencing here drew on CD4+ or CD8+ T cells sorted from blood, taken in a trial of the OX40 agonist ivuxolimab. The clonotype was recovered from an adult with an advanced solid tumor such as melanoma, head and neck, liver or kidney cancer.

The chain's CDR3 is CASSPPWNTGELFF. The DNA of the CDR3 is TGTGCCAGCAGCCCCCCCTGGAACACCGGGGAGCTGTTTTTT. The chain combines TRBV7-2 with TRBJ2-2, with unresolved D. V gave up 5 bases and J gave up 1 base, with 8 bases separating them. The CDR3 contains 14 residues. CDR1 and CDR2 from the germline V gene are SGHTA and FQGNSA.